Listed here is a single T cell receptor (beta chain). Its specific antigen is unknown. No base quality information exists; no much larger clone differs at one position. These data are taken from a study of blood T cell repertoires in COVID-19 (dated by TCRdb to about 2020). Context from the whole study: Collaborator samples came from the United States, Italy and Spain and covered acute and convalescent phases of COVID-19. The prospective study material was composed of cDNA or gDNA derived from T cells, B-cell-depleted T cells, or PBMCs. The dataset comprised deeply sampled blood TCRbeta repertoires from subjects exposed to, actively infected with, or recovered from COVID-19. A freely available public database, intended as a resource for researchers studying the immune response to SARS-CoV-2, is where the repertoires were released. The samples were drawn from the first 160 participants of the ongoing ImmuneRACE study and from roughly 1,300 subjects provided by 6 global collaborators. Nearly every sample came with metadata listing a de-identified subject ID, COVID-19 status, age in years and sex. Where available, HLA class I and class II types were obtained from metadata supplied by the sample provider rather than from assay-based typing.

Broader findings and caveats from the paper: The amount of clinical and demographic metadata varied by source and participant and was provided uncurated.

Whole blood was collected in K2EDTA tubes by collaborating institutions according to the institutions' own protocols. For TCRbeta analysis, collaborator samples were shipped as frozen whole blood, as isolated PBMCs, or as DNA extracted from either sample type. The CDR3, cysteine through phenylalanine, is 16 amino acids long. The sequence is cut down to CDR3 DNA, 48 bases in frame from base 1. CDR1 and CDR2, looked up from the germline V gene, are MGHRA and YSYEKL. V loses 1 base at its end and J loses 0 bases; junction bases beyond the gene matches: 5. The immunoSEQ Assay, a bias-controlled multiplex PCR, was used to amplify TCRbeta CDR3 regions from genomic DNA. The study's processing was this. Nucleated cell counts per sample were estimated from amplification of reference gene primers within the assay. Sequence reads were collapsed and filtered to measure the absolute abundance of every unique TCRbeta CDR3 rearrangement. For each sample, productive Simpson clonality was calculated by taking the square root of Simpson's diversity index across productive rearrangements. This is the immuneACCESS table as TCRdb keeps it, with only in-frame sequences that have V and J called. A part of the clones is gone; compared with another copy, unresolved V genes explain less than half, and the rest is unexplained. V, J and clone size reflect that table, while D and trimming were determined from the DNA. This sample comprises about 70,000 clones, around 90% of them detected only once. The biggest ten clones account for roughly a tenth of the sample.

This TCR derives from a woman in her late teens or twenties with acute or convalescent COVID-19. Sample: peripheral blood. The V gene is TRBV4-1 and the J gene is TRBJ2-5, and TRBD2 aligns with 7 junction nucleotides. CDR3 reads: CASSQVLTSDQETQYF. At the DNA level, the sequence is TGCGCCAGCAGCCAAGTGTTAACTAGCGACCAAGAGACCCAGTACTTC.